The 15 T cell receptor beta chains below come from one sample, sequenced in a study of blood T cell repertoires in COVID-19. The data were produced by immunoSEQ multiplex PCR, yet TCRdb's version contains in-frame clones alone and is incomplete. The data show approximately 300,000 clones, around 84% seen once. Input material: PBMCs or T cells enriched from blood (not recorded which). These receptor sequences come from a woman aged 18 to 35 who had recovered from COVID-19.

This chain joins TRBV11-2 and TRBJ1-2, with no clear D. Germline loops: CDR1 SGHAT, CDR2 FQNNGV. This CDR3 region has 14 residues. Trimming stripped 1 base from V and 0 bases from J, with 6 bases between. In DNA, the CDR3 is TGTGCCAGCAGCTTAGCGGTATCTAACTATGGCTACACCTTC. Its protein product is CASSLAVSNYGYTF.

V and J are TRBV7-9 and TRBJ1-4; unclear D gene. The CDR3 consists of 19 residues. In germline, CDR1 is SEHNR, CDR2 FQNEAQ (reference sequence). Trimming removed 3 bases from V and 5 bases from J, with 25 bases in between. The CDR3 loop is CASSLEDGPRKGANEKLFF. The CDR3 coding sequence is TGTGCCAGCAGCTTGGAGGACGGCCCGAGGAAGGGAGCAAATGAAAAACTGTTTTTT.

The chain joins TRBV28 to TRBJ2-7, with 12 bases matching TRBD2. In germline, CDR1 is MDHEN, CDR2 SYDVKM. CDR3 length: 19 residues. J was trimmed by 0 bases and V by 7 bases; bases with no gene match: 16. DNA of the CDR3: TGTGCCAGCACCCAAGCCGGGACTAGCGGGTCTTTCGGCTCCTACGAGCAGTACTTC. Protein product: CASTQAGTSGSFGSYEQYF.

This chain connects TRBV10-2 to TRBJ2-1, with TRBD1 identical over 8 bases. CDR1 and CDR2 from the germline V gene are WSHSY and SAAADI. The CDR3 spans 14 residues. After removal of 4 bases from V and 4 bases from J, the junction contained 3 bases not matched to a gene. CDR3 nucleotides: TGCGCCAGCAGTGTTTACAGGGGGTACAATGAGCAGTTCTTC. This encodes CASSVYRGYNEQFF.

This clone occurred a few times. The rearrangement joins TRBV5-1 to TRBJ1-5; D perhaps matches TRBD1 (5 bases). V lost 1 base to trimming and J lost 7 bases, with 12 bases between them. The germline V gene encodes CDR1 SGHRS and CDR2 YFSETQ. There are 14 residues in the CDR3. The chain's CDR3 is CASSLYAGDQPQHF. DNA for the CDR3: TGCGCCAGCAGCTTGTACGCGGGGGACCAGCCCCAGCATTTT.

The chain couples TRBV30 to TRBJ2-1; D perhaps matches TRBD2 (6 bases). Per germline, CDR1 GTSNPN and CDR2 SVGIG (reference sequence). CDR3 length: 13 residues. Trimming removed 0 bases at V and 9 bases at J, with 12 bases between. The CDR3 DNA sequence: TGTGCCTGGAGTGTAGGAGGGAACGGTGAGCAGTTCTTC. This encodes CAWSVGGNGEQFF.

The chain recombines TRBV2 with TRBJ1-4; 11 positions agree with TRBD1. After removal of 7 bases from V and 7 bases from J, the junction contained 8 bases not matched to a gene. Per the germline V gene, CDR1 is SNHLY and CDR2 is FYNNEI. There are 15 residues in the CDR3. Here the CDR3 reads CASIIRGTGGEKLFF. The CDR3 bases are TGTGCCAGCATCATCAGGGGGACAGGGGGTGAAAAACTGTTTTTT.

The V call is TRBV24-1, the J call TRBJ2-7; D remains unclear. The V end was cut by 1 base, the J end by 3 bases, with 6 bases between. The germline V gene has CDR1 KGHDR and CDR2 SFDVKD. The CDR3 spans 13 residues. The CDR3 here is CATSDFNGYEQYF. CDR3 nucleotide sequence: TGTGCCACCAGTGATTTTAACGGCTACGAGCAGTACTTC.

This chain links TRBV5-4 with TRBJ1-1; 10 bases agree with TRBD1. This CDR3 comprises 15 residues. The germline CDR1 and CDR2 sequences are SGHNT and YYREEE (reference sequence). V shed 2 bases, J shed 1 base, and the junction held 2 bases outside the gene matches. This CDR3 is CASSLGTGANTEAFF. CDR3 coding DNA: TGTGCCAGCAGCTTAGGGACAGGGGCGAACACTGAAGCTTTCTTT.

This clone was recorded a few times. The gene calls are TRBV5-1 and TRBJ1-5; D gene ambiguous. CDR3 size: 14 residues. The germline V gene has CDR1 SGHRS and CDR2 YFSETQ. With 2 bases removed from V and 7 bases from J, the gap between germline ends came to 13 bases. CDR3 sequence: CASSFTEGGQPQHF. The CDR3 nucleotides read TGCGCCAGCAGCTTCACTGAGGGAGGGCAGCCCCAGCATTTT.

This clone was counted between two and nine times. The chain employs TRBV5-8 and TRBJ2-7; no firm D call. V was shortened by 0 bases and J by 5 bases, with 12 bases between the two germline ends. Germline assignment: CDR1 SGHTS and CDR2 YDEGEE. This CDR3 region has 14 residues. CDR3 in DNA: TGTGCCAGCAGCTTGGGCCCTCGACGGGACGAGCAGTACTTC. This gives the protein CASSLGPRRDEQYF.

The chain employs TRBV7-9 and TRBJ1-2; D uncertain. This CDR3 region has 16 residues. Germline CDR1 reads SEHNR; CDR2 reads FQNEAQ (reference sequence). The V end lost 4 bases, the J end lost 4 bases, and 19 bases lay between the germline ends. The CDR3 coding sequence is TGTGCCAGCAGCTCGACGGACGGAGGGCCCTTCTATGGCTACACCTTC. Protein product: CASSSTDGGPFYGYTF.

The chain is built from TRBV6-5 and TRBJ1-2; 7 nucleotides line up with TRBD1. Germline V gene lookup returns CDR1 MNHEY and CDR2 SVGAGI. The trim removed 6 bases at V and 8 bases at J, leaving 12 bases unmatched. This CDR3 region has 14 residues. CDR3 bases: TGTGCCAGCAGATCCGACAGGGACCTTCGAGGCTACACCTTC. Protein sequence: CASRSDRDLRGYTF.

The chain links TRBV3-1 (or the pseudogene TRBV3-2) to TRBJ1-5; 7 bases are a match to TRBD1. This CDR3 has 14 residues. Per germline, CDR1 LGHDT and CDR2 YNNKEL (reference sequence). With V trimmed by 4 bases and J by 1 base, 1 base remained unmatched. This CDR3 is CASSPRGSNQPQHF. The CDR3 nucleotides are TGTGCCAGCAGCCCCAGGGGGAGCAATCAGCCCCAGCATTTT.

This chain uses TRBV5-1 with TRBJ2-3, with 14 nucleotides matching TRBD2. Trimming took 4 bases from V and 5 from J; bases not matched to a gene: 6. Germline V gene sequence: CDR1 SGHRS, CDR2 YFSETQ. The CDR3 consists of 16 residues. The CDR3 DNA reads TGCGCCAGCAGCATGACTAGCGGGAGGGCTAGAGATACGCAGTATTTT. This sequence encodes CASSMTSGRARDTQYF.